The rows below give T cell receptor beta chains drawn from one sample of a study of cytomegalovirus exposure and HLA in healthy donors. TCRdb's copy holds only in-frame clones and misses some; the assay was immunoSEQ multiplex PCR. The sample gives 150,000 to 200,000 clones, about three quarters of which show up once; 1.1% is in the top ten. Sequenced input: PBMCs. These receptors came from a woman aged 40-49 years in good health and CMV-seronegative. CDR3s leave out the opening cysteine and the closing phenylalanine or tryptophan. Fields, in order: CDR3 length, V gene, D gene, CDR3 protein. D genes are given only for firm matches.

cdr3_length: 14; v_call: TRBV7-9; d_call: NA; cdr3_aa: ASSPVYSRLGTEAF
cdr3_length: 11; v_call: TRBV10-3; d_call: TRBD2; cdr3_aa: AISESDSGGQF
cdr3_length: 14; v_call: TRBV7-2; d_call: TRBD1; cdr3_aa: ASSSIKETGGYGYT
cdr3_length: 14; v_call: TRBV19; d_call: TRBD1; cdr3_aa: ASSKSGTGQGRGYT
cdr3_length: 12; v_call: TRBV19; d_call: NA; cdr3_aa: ASRGVSSYNEQF
cdr3_length: 13; v_call: TRBV19; d_call: NA; cdr3_aa: ASKGDLLANYGYT
cdr3_length: 12; v_call: TRBV27; d_call: NA; cdr3_aa: ASSLLPPYNEQF
cdr3_length: 14; v_call: TRBV7-9; d_call: NA; cdr3_aa: SSSSTDRSRLRGYT
cdr3_length: 13; v_call: TRBV30; d_call: TRBD1; cdr3_aa: AWSTDRGPDHEQY
cdr3_length: 15; v_call: TRBV19; d_call: NA; cdr3_aa: ASSRVRGGGPTDTQY
cdr3_length: 15; v_call: TRBV4-2; d_call: TRBD2; cdr3_aa: ASSQAVSGGGYNEQF
cdr3_length: 11; v_call: TRBV15; d_call: NA; cdr3_aa: ATSIYGGDTQY
cdr3_length: 13; v_call: TRBV10-3; d_call: TRBD2; cdr3_aa: AITPGLAEYNEQF
cdr3_length: 14; v_call: TRBV4-3; d_call: TRBD2; cdr3_aa: ASSRMTSGAYNEQF
cdr3_length: 16; v_call: TRBV4-2; d_call: TRBD2; cdr3_aa: ASSRGYFTGLEAGTQY
cdr3_length: 15; v_call: TRBV6-4; d_call: TRBD2; cdr3_aa: ASSDSRRTSGSNEQF
cdr3_length: 14; v_call: TRBV21-1; d_call: NA; cdr3_aa: ASRSGLAGEGNEQF
cdr3_length: 17; v_call: TRBV2; d_call: TRBD2; cdr3_aa: ASTLRLLAGGSPTDTQY
cdr3_length: 15; v_call: TRBV19; d_call: NA; cdr3_aa: ASRRNRGAPAGDEQF
cdr3_length: 10; v_call: TRBV7-9; d_call: NA; cdr3_aa: ASSPRAGEQY